This TCR beta chain comes out of a study of T cell responses to AZD1222 COVID-19 vaccine. As to this clone: Its antigen is as yet unknown.

Using immunoSEQ multiplex PCR, the repertoire was profiled, and TCRdb retains in-frame clones only, with some absent. The sample shows approximately 80,000 clones, 70% to 90% of them seen only once. Study-level findings and limits: Targeting of unmutated variant regions was reportedly seen in nearly half of spike-specific TCRs.

The TCR originated in an adult in good health. The sequences come from peripheral blood, collected on day 0 of AZD1222 vaccination.

Here the CDR3 DNA reads TGCAGTGCTAGTGGGCCCTATAGCAATCAGCCCCAGCATTTT. It translates to CSASGPYSNQPQHF. The chain uses TRBV20-1 and TRBJ1-5; no clear D gene. CDR3 length: 14 amino acids. The ends were cut back, 3 bases at V and 0 bases at J, with 9 bases in the middle. CDR1 is DFQATT, CDR2 SNEGSKA, per germline (reference sequence).